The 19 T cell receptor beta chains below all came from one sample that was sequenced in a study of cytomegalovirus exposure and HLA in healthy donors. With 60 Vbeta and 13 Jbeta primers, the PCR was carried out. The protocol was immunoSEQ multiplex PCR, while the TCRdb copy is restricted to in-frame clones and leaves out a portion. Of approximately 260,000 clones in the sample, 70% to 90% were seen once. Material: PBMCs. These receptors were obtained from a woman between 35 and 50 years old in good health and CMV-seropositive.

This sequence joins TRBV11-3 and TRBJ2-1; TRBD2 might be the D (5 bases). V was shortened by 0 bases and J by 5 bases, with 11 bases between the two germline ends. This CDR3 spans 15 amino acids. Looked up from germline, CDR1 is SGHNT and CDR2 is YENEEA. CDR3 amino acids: CASSLDQRINNEQFF. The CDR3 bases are TGTGCCAGCAGCTTAGACCAGCGGATAAACAATGAGCAGTTCTTC.

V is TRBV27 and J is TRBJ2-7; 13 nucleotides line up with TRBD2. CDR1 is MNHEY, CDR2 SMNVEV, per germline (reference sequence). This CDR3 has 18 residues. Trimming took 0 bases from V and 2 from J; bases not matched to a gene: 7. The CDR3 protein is CASSLSGGLAGEAYEQYF. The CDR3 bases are TGTGCCAGCAGTTTATCAGGAGGACTAGCGGGAGAAGCCTACGAGCAGTACTTC.

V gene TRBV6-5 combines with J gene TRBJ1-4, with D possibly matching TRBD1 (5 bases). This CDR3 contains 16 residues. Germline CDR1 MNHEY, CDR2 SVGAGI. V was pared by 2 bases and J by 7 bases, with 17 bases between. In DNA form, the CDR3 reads TGTGCCAGCAGTTACAAAGGTGCAGGGTTCAGTGAAAAACTGTTTTTT. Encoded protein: CASSYKGAGFSEKLFF.

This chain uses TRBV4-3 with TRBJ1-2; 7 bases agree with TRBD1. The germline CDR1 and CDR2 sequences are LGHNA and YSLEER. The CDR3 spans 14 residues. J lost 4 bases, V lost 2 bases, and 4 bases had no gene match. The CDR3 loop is CASSQLQGPYGYTF. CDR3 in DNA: TGCGCCAGCAGCCAACTACAGGGGCCCTATGGCTACACCTTC.

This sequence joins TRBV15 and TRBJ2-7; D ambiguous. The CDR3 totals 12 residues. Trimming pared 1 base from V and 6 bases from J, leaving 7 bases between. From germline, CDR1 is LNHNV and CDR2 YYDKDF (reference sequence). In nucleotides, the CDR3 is TGTGCCACCAGCAGAGGTTACGGCGAGCAGTACTTC. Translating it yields CATSRGYGEQYF.

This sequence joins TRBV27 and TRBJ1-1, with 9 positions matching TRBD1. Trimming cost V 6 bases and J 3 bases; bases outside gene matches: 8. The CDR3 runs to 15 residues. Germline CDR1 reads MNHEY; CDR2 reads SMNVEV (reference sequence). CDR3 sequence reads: CASSAPGQGHTEAFF. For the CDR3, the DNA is TGTGCCAGCAGCGCTCCGGGACAGGGTCACACTGAAGCTTTCTTT.

The CDR3: CASSVTGRLYEQYF. CDR3 bases: TGTGCCAGTAGTGTGACAGGGCGGCTCTACGAGCAGTACTTC. V usage is TRBV19 and J usage is TRBJ2-7, with 7 bases matching TRBD1. Per germline, CDR1 LNHDA and CDR2 SQIVND (reference sequence). The CDR3 spans 14 residues. Trimming took 5 bases from V and 3 from J; bases not matched to a gene: 7.

The CDR3 reads CAWSVRRGKTQYF. The DNA of the CDR3 is TGTGCCTGGAGTGTACGCCGGGGGAAGACCCAGTACTTC. This sequence joins TRBV30 and TRBJ2-5; perhaps TRBD2 as D (6 bases). V was trimmed by 0 bases and J by 6 bases, leaving 11 bases between them. The CDR3 is made up of 13 amino acids. Germline V gives CDR1 GTSNPN, CDR2 SVGIG (reference sequence).

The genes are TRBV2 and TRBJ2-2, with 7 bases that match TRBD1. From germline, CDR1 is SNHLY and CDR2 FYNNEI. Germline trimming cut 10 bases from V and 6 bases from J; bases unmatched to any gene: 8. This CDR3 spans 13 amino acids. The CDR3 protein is CATQTGWAGELFF. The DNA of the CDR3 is TGTGCCACCCAGACAGGGTGGGCCGGGGAGCTGTTTTTT.

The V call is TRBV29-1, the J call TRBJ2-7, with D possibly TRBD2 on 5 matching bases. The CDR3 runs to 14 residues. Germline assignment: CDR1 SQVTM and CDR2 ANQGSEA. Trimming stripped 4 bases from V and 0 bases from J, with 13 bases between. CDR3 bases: TGCAGCGTTGCCTTTGGCCGGGGCTCCTACGAGCAGTACTTC. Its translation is CSVAFGRGSYEQYF.

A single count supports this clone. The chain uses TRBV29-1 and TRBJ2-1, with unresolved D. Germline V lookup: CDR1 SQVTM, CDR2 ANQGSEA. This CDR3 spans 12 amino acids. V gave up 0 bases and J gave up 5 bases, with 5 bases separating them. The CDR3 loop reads CSVEDPDNEQFF. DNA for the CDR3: TGCAGCGTTGAAGATCCAGACAATGAGCAGTTCTTC.

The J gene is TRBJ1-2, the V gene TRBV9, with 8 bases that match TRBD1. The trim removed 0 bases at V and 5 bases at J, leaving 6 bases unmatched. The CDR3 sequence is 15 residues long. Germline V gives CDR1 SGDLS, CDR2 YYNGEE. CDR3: CASSVGSGGEYGYTF. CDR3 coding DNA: TGTGCCAGCAGCGTAGGGTCAGGGGGCGAATATGGCTACACCTTC.

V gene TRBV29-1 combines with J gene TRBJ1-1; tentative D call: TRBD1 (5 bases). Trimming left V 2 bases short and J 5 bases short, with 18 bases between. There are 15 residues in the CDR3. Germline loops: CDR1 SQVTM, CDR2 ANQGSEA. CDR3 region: CSVELGGQGLTEAFF. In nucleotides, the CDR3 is TGCAGCGTTGAATTGGGAGGGCAGGGACTAACTGAAGCTTTCTTT.

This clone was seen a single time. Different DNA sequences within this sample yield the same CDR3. CDR3 bases: TGTGCCAGCAGCTTAAGGCAGGGGAATCAGCCCCAGCATTTT. This sequence encodes CASSLRQGNQPQHF. The chain joins TRBV7-8 to TRBJ1-5; weak D call: TRBD1 (6 bases). Trimming removed 2 bases at V and 4 bases at J, with 9 bases between. Germline CDR1 SGHVS, CDR2 FQNEAQ. The CDR3 spans 14 residues. Combining the CDR3 with reference TRBV7-8 and TRBJ1-5 gives the whole variable domain GAGVSQSPRYKVAKRGQDVALRCDPISGHVSLFWYQQALGQGPEFLTYFQNEAQLDKSGLPSDRFFAERPEGSVSTLKIQRTQQEDSAVYLCASSLRQGNQPQHFGDGTRLSIL.

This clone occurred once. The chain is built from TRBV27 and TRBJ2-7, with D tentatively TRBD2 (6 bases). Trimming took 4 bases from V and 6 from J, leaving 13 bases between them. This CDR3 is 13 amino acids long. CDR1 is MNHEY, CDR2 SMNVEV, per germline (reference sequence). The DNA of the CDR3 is TGTGCCAGCAGTTCCCCGGGAGTTCTCGAGCAGTACTTC. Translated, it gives CASSSPGVLEQYF.

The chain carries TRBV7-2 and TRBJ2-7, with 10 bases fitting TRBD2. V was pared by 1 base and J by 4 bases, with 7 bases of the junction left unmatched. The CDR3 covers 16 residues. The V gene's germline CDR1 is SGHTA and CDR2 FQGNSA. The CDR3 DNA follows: TGTGCCAGCAGCTTAGGGCTAGCGGGAGTCCTTTACGAGCAGTACTTC. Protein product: CASSLGLAGVLYEQYF.

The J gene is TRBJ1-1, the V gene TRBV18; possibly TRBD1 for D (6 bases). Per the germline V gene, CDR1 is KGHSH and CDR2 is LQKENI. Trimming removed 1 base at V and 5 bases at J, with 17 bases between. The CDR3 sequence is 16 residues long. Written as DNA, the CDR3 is TGTGCCAGCTCACCACAAATCCCACAGGGAAGGACTGAAGCTTTCTTT. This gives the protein CASSPQIPQGRTEAFF.

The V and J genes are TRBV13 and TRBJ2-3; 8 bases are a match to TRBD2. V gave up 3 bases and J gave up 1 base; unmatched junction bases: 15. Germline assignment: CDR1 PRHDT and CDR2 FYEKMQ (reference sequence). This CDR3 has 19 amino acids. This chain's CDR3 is CASSFSYAGLGKGTDTQYF. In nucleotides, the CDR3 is TGTGCCAGCAGCTTTTCATATGCGGGACTAGGGAAGGGCACAGATACGCAGTATTTT.

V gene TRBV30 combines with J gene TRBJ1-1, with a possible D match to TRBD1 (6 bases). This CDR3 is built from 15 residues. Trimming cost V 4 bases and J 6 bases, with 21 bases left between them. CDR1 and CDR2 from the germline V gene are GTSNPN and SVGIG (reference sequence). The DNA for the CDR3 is TGTGCCTGGACCTCAGACTGGAGCAGGGGATCTGAAGCTTTCTTT. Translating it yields CAWTSDWSRGSEAFF.